One sample yielded the 4 T cell receptor beta chains listed below, sequenced in a study of T cell responses to AZD1222 COVID-19 vaccine. Using immunoSEQ multiplex PCR, the repertoire was profiled, and TCRdb retains in-frame clones only, with some absent. The sample records approximately 170,000 clones, 94% being singletons. Source: peripheral blood, taken 28 days after the second AZD1222 dose. The receptor set was obtained from an adult who received the AZD1222 COVID-19 vaccine.

CDR3 coding DNA: TGTGCCAGTAGCGGCGGCGGTTTCGTAGGCGAGCAGTACTTC. Protein product: CASSGGGFVGEQYF. The rearrangement joins TRBV19 to TRBJ2-7; D is uncertain. CDR3 length: 14 residues. Germline lookup yields CDR1 LNHDA and CDR2 SQIVND (reference sequence). V lost 6 bases to trimming and J lost 6 bases, with 18 bases between them.

The chain recombines TRBV10-3 with TRBJ2-7; TRBD1 aligns across 11 bases. The CDR3 is 13 amino acids. Trimming took 10 bases from V and 3 from J; bases not matched to a gene: 5. Germline CDR1 is ENHRY and CDR2 is SYGVKD. The CDR3: CATTGTGGYEQYF. As DNA, the CDR3 is TGTGCCACTACCGGGACAGGGGGCTACGAGCAGTACTTC.

V gene TRBV28 combines with J gene TRBJ2-7, with D possibly matching TRBD1 (6 bases). The CDR3 has 13 amino acids. Germline loops: CDR1 MDHEN, CDR2 SYDVKM. V shed 6 bases and J shed 6 bases, with 15 bases lying between them. DNA for the CDR3: TGTGCCAGCAGAGAATTAACAGGGTCCGAGCAGTACTTC. This sequence encodes CASRELTGSEQYF.

The V gene is TRBV9, the J gene TRBJ2-7; 8 nucleotides align to TRBD2. CDR3 length: 14 amino acids. The germline gives CDR1 SGDLS, CDR2 YYNGEE. V was clipped by 4 bases and J by 2 bases; unmatched bases: 5. In nucleotides, the CDR3 is TGTGCCAGCAGCACGGGAGGGCTTCCCTACGAGCAGTACTTC. Translation gives CASSTGGLPYEQYF.